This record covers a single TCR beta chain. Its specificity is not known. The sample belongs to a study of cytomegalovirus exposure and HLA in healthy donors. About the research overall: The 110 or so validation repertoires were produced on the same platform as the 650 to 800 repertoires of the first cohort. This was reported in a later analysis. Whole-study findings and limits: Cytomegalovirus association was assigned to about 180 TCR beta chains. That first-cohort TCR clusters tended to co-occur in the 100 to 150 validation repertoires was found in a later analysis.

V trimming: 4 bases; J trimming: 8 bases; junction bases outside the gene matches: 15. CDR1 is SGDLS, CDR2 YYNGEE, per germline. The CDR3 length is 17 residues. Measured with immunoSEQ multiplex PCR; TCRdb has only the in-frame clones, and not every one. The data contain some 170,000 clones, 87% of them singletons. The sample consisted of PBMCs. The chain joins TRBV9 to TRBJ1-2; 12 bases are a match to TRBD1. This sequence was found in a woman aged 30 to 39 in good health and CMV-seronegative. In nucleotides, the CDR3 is TGTGCCAGCAGCTCCTCCCGTGGGGGACAGGGGGCTGAAGGCTACACCTTC. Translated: CASSSSRGGQGAEGYTF. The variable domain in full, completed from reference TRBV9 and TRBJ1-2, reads DSGVTQTPKHLITATGQRVTLRCSPRSGDLSVYWYQQSLDQGLQFLIQYYNGEERAKGNILERFSAQQFPDLHSELNLSSLELGDSALYFCASSSSRGGQGAEGYTFGSGTRLTVV.